Shown below are 21 T cell receptor beta chains from a single sample sequenced in a study of cytomegalovirus exposure and HLA in healthy donors. In the PCR, 60 Vbeta and 13 Jbeta primers were used. Assay: immunoSEQ multiplex PCR; the TCRdb copy retains only in-frame clones and omits some. The table lists about 180,000 clones, around three quarters of them singletons. Source material: PBMCs. The source is a man between 35 and 55 years old in good health and CMV-seronegative.

The V call is TRBV18, the J call TRBJ1-1, with 9 nucleotides matching TRBD1. There are 14 residues in the CDR3. Germline CDR1 KGHSH, CDR2 LQKENI. Trimming removed 5 bases from V and 3 bases from J; junction bases left unmatched: 4. DNA of the CDR3: TGTGCCAGCTCATTCGACAGGGGGGACACTGAAGCTTTCTTT. It codes for CASSFDRGDTEAFF.

This clone was counted between two and nine times. This rearrangement joins TRBV27 to TRBJ2-7, with D possibly TRBD1 on 5 matching bases. V lost 8 bases to trimming and J lost 2 bases, with 13 bases between them. CDR3 length equals 13 residues. Germline lookup yields CDR1 MNHEY and CDR2 SMNVEV (reference sequence). The CDR3 region has the DNA TGTGCCAGCCGGAGACAGTCTACCTACGAGCAGTACTTC. Its protein product is CASRRQSTYEQYF.

The chain recombines TRBV27 with TRBJ2-5, with 7 bases fitting TRBD1. The V gene end was trimmed by 1 base and the J gene end by 2 bases; junction bases not matched to a gene: 13. CDR1 is MNHEY, CDR2 SMNVEV, per germline (reference sequence). The CDR3 is made up of 18 amino acids. This CDR3 is CASSLFGIKGARQETQYF. The CDR3 DNA is TGTGCCAGCAGTTTATTCGGTATTAAGGGGGCCCGTCAAGAGACCCAGTACTTC.

The chain recombines TRBV7-3 with TRBJ2-5; D uncertain. The CDR3 is made up of 14 amino acids. CDR1 is SGHTA and CDR2 is FQGTGA in the germline V gene. V gave up 1 base and J gave up 1 base, with 7 bases separating them. The CDR3 sequence: CASSLNPSQETQYF. CDR3 nucleotides: TGTGCCAGCAGCTTAAATCCATCCCAAGAGACCCAGTACTTC.

The chain joins TRBV9 to TRBJ2-7; 7 bases line up with TRBD1. Germline loops: CDR1 SGDLS, CDR2 YYNGEE. Trimming cost V 10 bases and J 1 base; bases outside gene matches: 11. CDR3 length equals 14 residues. CDR3 residues: CARPTDRLSYEQYF. CDR3 sequence (DNA): TGTGCCCGCCCTACGGACAGGTTATCCTACGAGCAGTACTTC.

The chain has TRBV14 and TRBJ1-4; D is possibly TRBD1 (6 bases). Deletions cut 4 bases from V and 5 bases from J, with 14 bases between. Germline values: CDR1 SGHDN, CDR2 FVKESK. CDR3 size: 15 residues. The DNA for the CDR3 is TGTGCCAGCAGCCGCCTAACAGGGTTAAATGAAAAACTGTTTTTT. The encoded protein is CASSRLTGLNEKLFF.

The chain links TRBV11-3 to TRBJ2-7, with D unclear. The CDR3 is 15 amino acids. The V end was cut by 0 bases, the J end by 0 bases, with 9 bases between. Germline V gene sequence: CDR1 SGHNT, CDR2 YENEEA. The CDR3 DNA is TGTGCCAGCAGCTTAGATATCCAGTACTCCTACGAGCAGTACTTC. Protein sequence: CASSLDIQYSYEQYF.

The chain combines TRBV5-1 with TRBJ1-1; 9 bases are a match to TRBD1. Germline V gene sequence: CDR1 SGHRS, CDR2 YFSETQ. With 3 bases clipped from V and 1 base from J, the junction kept 4 bases outside the gene matches. This CDR3 is 15 amino acids long. CDR3 in DNA: TGCGCCAGCAGCTGGAGGGGACAGGGGAACACTGAAGCTTTCTTT. It is translated as CASSWRGQGNTEAFF.

The V and J genes are TRBV7-9 and TRBJ1-2, with 8 bases lining up with TRBD1. The CDR3 runs 16 residues. Trimming cost V 0 bases and J 7 bases; bases outside gene matches: 10. Looked up from germline, CDR1 is SEHNR and CDR2 is FQNEAQ (reference sequence). The CDR3 loop is CASSLAEAAGGVGYTF. CDR3 coding DNA: TGTGCCAGCAGCTTAGCGGAGGCGGCAGGGGGCGTTGGCTACACCTTC.

The gene calls are TRBV5-4 and TRBJ2-7; perhaps TRBD2 as D (7 bases). The CDR3 is 14 residues long. Trimming left V 2 bases short and J 4 bases short, with 13 bases between. Germline CDR1 is SGHNT and CDR2 is YYREEE (reference sequence). In DNA form, the CDR3 reads TGTGCCAGCAGCTTTAAGGGGGGGGGTTACGAGCAGTACTTC. Translating it yields CASSFKGGGYEQYF.

V is TRBV19 and J is TRBJ1-1; 7 positions agree with TRBD1. This CDR3 has 15 amino acids. J lost 0 bases, V lost 4 bases, and 5 bases had no gene match. Germline V gene lookup returns CDR1 LNHDA and CDR2 SQIVND (reference sequence). The CDR3 nucleotides read TGTGCCAGTAGTACCTACAGGGGTATGAACACTGAAGCTTTCTTT. Translated: CASSTYRGMNTEAFF.

The V gene is TRBV10-3, the J gene TRBJ1-2, with 7 nucleotides matching TRBD1. CDR3 length equals 14 residues. Per germline, CDR1 ENHRY and CDR2 SYGVKD. J lost 5 bases, V lost 2 bases, and 5 bases had no gene match. CDR3 sequence (DNA): TGTGCCATCAGTGAGGGAGACAGGGATTATGGCTACACCTTC. Its translation is CAISEGDRDYGYTF.

DNA of the CDR3: TGTGCCAGCTCGAGAGAACTTGGACAGGTTAATGAAAAACTGTTTTTT. It encodes CASSRELGQVNEKLFF. The chain is built from TRBV9 and TRBJ1-4; TRBD1 agrees at 7 bases. With 7 bases clipped from V and 4 bases from J, the junction kept 13 bases outside the gene matches. This CDR3 has 16 residues. Per the germline V gene, CDR1 is SGDLS and CDR2 is YYNGEE.

This rearrangement joins TRBV5-1 to TRBJ2-2, with a weak D call TRBD2 (7 bases). Germline V gene data show CDR1 as SGHRS and CDR2 as YFSETQ. The CDR3 extends over 15 amino acids. V lost 0 bases and J 5 bases, leaving 11 bases between the germline ends. DNA of the CDR3: TGCGCCAGCAGCTTGGGCGGGGGCGAGACCGGGGAGCTGTTTTTT. Translating it yields CASSLGGGETGELFF.

The genes are TRBV7-9 and TRBJ2-3, with 10 bases fitting TRBD2. Germline V gives CDR1 SEHNR, CDR2 FQNEAQ (reference sequence). J lost 4 bases, V lost 4 bases, and 5 bases had no gene match. The CDR3 runs 15 residues. This CDR3 is CASSSSGSIADTQYF. CDR3 nucleotide sequence: TGTGCCAGCAGCTCTAGCGGGAGTATTGCAGATACGCAGTATTTT.

J is TRBJ2-7 and V is TRBV30; tentatively, D is TRBD1 (6 bases). The length of the CDR3 is 15 residues. Germline assignment: CDR1 GTSNPN and CDR2 SVGIG (reference sequence). V dropped 4 bases and J dropped 2 bases, with 18 bases sitting between them. CDR3 residues: CAWMAGQTLAYEQYF. The CDR3 DNA reads as TGTGCCTGGATGGCAGGACAGACGCTCGCCTACGAGCAGTACTTC.

The rearrangement uses TRBV5-6 and TRBJ2-4; maybe TRBD1 (5 bases). The germline V gene has CDR1 SGHDT and CDR2 YYEEEE. Trimming pared 1 base from V and 1 base from J, leaving 6 bases between. The CDR3 totals 14 residues. CDR3 DNA sequence: TGTGCCAGCAGCTTGCAGGGTGCCAAAAACATTCAGTACTTC. This translates into CASSLQGAKNIQYF.

CDR3: CASSPQAGYQETQYF. In DNA form, the CDR3 reads TGCGCCAGCAGCCCCCAAGCCGGGTACCAAGAGACCCAGTACTTC. The chain has TRBV5-1 and TRBJ2-5, with D uncertain. V lost 4 bases and J lost 0, with 13 bases in between. Germline V gene lookup returns CDR1 SGHRS and CDR2 YFSETQ. This CDR3 contains 15 residues.

V is TRBV11-2 and J is TRBJ2-1; the D gene is possibly TRBD2 (6 bases). The CDR3 contains 15 residues. Trimming shortened V by 10 bases and J by 0 bases, and 16 bases separated the two germline ends. Per germline, CDR1 SGHAT and CDR2 FQNNGV. The CDR3 nucleotides are TGTGCCACGTCCACCCGGGGGAACTCCTACAATGAGCAGTTCTTC. It yields the protein CATSTRGNSYNEQFF.

J is TRBJ2-3 and V is TRBV28; 12 bases fit TRBD2. This CDR3 region has 17 residues. Germline lookup yields CDR1 MDHEN and CDR2 SYDVKM. V was pared by 5 bases and J by 0 bases, with 6 bases of the junction left unmatched. The chain's CDR3 is CASSRRTSGTSTDTQYF. The DNA for the CDR3 is TGTGCCAGCAGTCGCCGGACTAGCGGGACTAGCACAGATACGCAGTATTTT.

This clone was counted many times. This sample also contains other DNA sequences that code for the same CDR3. The DNA of the CDR3 is TGTGCCAGCAGCGTAGAAGCGGGGCCATACGAGCAGTACTTC. Translation: CASSVEAGPYEQYF. This sequence joins TRBV9 and TRBJ2-7; 7 bases align to TRBD2. Looked up from germline, CDR1 is SGDLS and CDR2 is YYNGEE. The V gene end was trimmed by 0 bases and the J gene end by 4 bases; junction bases not matched to a gene: 4. The CDR3 is 14 residues long.